Each of the 19 T cell receptor beta chains below was sequenced from the same sample in a study of cytomegalovirus exposure and HLA in healthy donors. A multiplex PCR was run with 60 Vbeta primers and 13 Jbeta primers. Profiled with immunoSEQ multiplex PCR; TCRdb holds only in-frame clones, not every one. The repertoire holds 200,000 or so clones, with roughly four fifths as singletons. The sequencing sample was made of PBMCs. Receptors originate from a middle-aged woman in good health and CMV-seronegative.

The V call is TRBV28, the J call TRBJ2-2; TRBD1 might be the D (6 bases). Germline V gene data show CDR1 as MDHEN and CDR2 as SYDVKM. Trimming pared 6 bases from V and 1 base from J, leaving 9 bases between. The CDR3 is made up of 14 amino acids. The CDR3, as DNA: TGTGCCAGCAGGACGGGACAGAACACCGGGGAGCTGTTTTTT. Encoded protein: CASRTGQNTGELFF.

This chain joins TRBV30 and TRBJ2-7, with 8 bases that match TRBD1. V trimming: 0 bases; J trimming: 4 bases; junction bases outside the gene matches: 5. This CDR3 is 14 amino acids long. Per germline, CDR1 GTSNPN and CDR2 SVGIG (reference sequence). The CDR3 DNA sequence: TGTGCCTGGAGTGTCGAGACAGGGGCGTACGAGCAGTACTTC. It translates to CAWSVETGAYEQYF.

This clone was detected only a few times. The genes are TRBV10-1 and TRBJ2-7, with 9 bases fitting TRBD1. The J segment lost 5 bases and the V segment lost 6 bases, leaving 2 bases of the junction unmatched. Germline V gives CDR1 WNHNN, CDR2 SYGVQD (reference sequence). The CDR3 contains 12 residues. CDR3 protein: CASRGQGHEQYF. The CDR3 coding sequence is TGCGCCAGCAGGGGACAGGGACACGAGCAGTACTTC.

The CDR3 nucleotides are TGTGCCAGCAGCTTACTGGGACTAGCGGGAGGGAGAATGTACGAGCAGTACTTC. Translation: CASSLLGLAGGRMYEQYF. The chain couples TRBV7-2 to TRBJ2-7; TRBD2 matches 16 bases. J gave up 4 bases and V 2 bases, and 8 bases lay outside the gene matches. The CDR3 has 18 amino acids. Per germline, CDR1 SGHTA and CDR2 FQGNSA.

The chain links TRBV4-2 to TRBJ2-7, with 8 positions matching TRBD1. The CDR3 covers 16 residues. J lost 4 bases, V lost 1 base, and 9 bases had no gene match. Per the germline V gene, CDR1 is LGHNA and CDR2 is YNFKEQ. This CDR3 reads CASSQGLTGGFYEQYF. The CDR3 DNA reads as TGTGCCAGCAGCCAAGGTTTAACAGGGGGTTTTTACGAGCAGTACTTC.

The chain uses TRBV29-1 and TRBJ2-3, with D possibly TRBD1 on 6 matching bases. With 5 bases removed from V and 6 bases from J, the gap between germline ends came to 15 bases. The CDR3 length is 13 residues. Germline V gene data show CDR1 as SQVTM and CDR2 as ANQGSEA. CDR3 amino acids: CSVKLTGKDTQYF. The CDR3, as DNA: TGCAGCGTTAAGTTAACAGGGAAGGATACGCAGTATTTT.

The rearrangement joins TRBV5-1 to TRBJ2-7; 10 bases line up with TRBD1. V was clipped by 4 bases and J by 2 bases; unmatched bases: 6. The CDR3 is 15 residues long. CDR1 SGHRS and CDR2 YFSETQ come from the germline V gene. The CDR3 DNA reads as TGCGCCAGCAGCGCCTTGGGACAGGGGACCTACGAGCAGTACTTC. It specifies CASSALGQGTYEQYF.

The J gene is TRBJ2-1, the V gene TRBV6-5; maybe TRBD2 (7 bases). Germline V gene sequence: CDR1 MNHEY, CDR2 SVGAGI. The CDR3 has 14 amino acids. The V gene lost 2 bases and the J gene lost 9 bases, with 14 bases spanning the gap. In DNA form, the CDR3 reads TGTGCCAGCAGTTACCCCTGGGGGGGCGGTGAGCAGTTCTTC. Translated, it gives CASSYPWGGGEQFF.

The rearrangement links TRBV14 to TRBJ2-7; no definite D call. V was cut by 5 bases and J by 0 bases, with 20 bases left in between. Per the germline V gene, CDR1 is SGHDN and CDR2 is FVKESK. There are 17 residues in the CDR3. CDR3 DNA sequence: TGTGCCAGCAGCTTAGTGGGTCCGGGTCTAAGCTCCTACGAGCAGTACTTC. Its protein product is CASSLVGPGLSSYEQYF.

Here the CDR3 reads CASSLSTFSDYGYTF. CDR3 DNA sequence: TGTGCCAGCAGCCTAAGTACCTTCTCGGACTATGGCTACACCTTC. V and J are TRBV5-4 and TRBJ1-2; D not certain. Germline CDR1 SGHNT, CDR2 YYREEE (reference sequence). V was clipped by 4 bases and J by 3 bases, with 16 bases between them. There are 15 residues in the CDR3.

The chain joins TRBV27 to TRBJ2-7; D is perhaps TRBD2 (6 bases). CDR1 and CDR2 (germline): MNHEY, SMNVEV (reference sequence). The CDR3 runs to 17 residues. The ends were cut back, 10 bases at V and 0 bases at J, with 25 bases in the middle. The DNA of the CDR3 is TGTGCCACCACGCAGGCTAGCGAATTACCTTTCTCCTACGAGCAGTACTTC. As protein: CATTQASELPFSYEQYF.

The chain is built from TRBV6-1 and TRBJ1-5, with a possible D match to TRBD1 (6 bases). The V gene lost 6 bases and the J gene lost 3 bases, with 15 bases spanning the gap. Germline-derived CDR1 and CDR2 are MNHNS and SASEGT. This CDR3 has 15 residues. This chain's CDR3 is CASRGITGINQPQHF. CDR3 coding DNA: TGTGCCAGCAGAGGTATTACAGGGATCAATCAGCCCCAGCATTTT.

The chain combines TRBV5-1 with TRBJ1-1; D remains ambiguous. V was clipped by 0 bases and J by 0 bases, with 3 bases between them. Germline V CDR1 and CDR2: SGHRS, YFSETQ. CDR3 length: 13 amino acids. The DNA of the CDR3 is TGCGCCAGCAGCTTGGTCTTGAACACTGAAGCTTTCTTT. It is translated as CASSLVLNTEAFF.

This chain uses TRBV27 with TRBJ2-3; tentatively, D is TRBD1 (5 bases). CDR3 length: 15 amino acids. Trimming shortened V by 5 bases and J by 2 bases, and 14 bases separated the two germline ends. Germline values: CDR1 MNHEY, CDR2 SMNVEV (reference sequence). CDR3 nucleotide sequence: TGTGCCAGCAGTACAGGACACTCAATCACAGATACGCAGTATTTT. Amino acids: CASSTGHSITDTQYF.

The J gene is TRBJ1-1, the V gene TRBV7-2, with a tentative D call TRBD1 (5 bases). The CDR3 runs 16 residues. V lost 6 bases and J 4 bases, leaving 21 bases between the germline ends. Germline V gene lookup returns CDR1 SGHTA and CDR2 FQGNSA. The CDR3 is CASSLLGGSWFTEAFF. In DNA form, the CDR3 reads TGTGCCAGCAGTCTTCTGGGGGGATCTTGGTTCACTGAAGCTTTCTTT.

The chain employs TRBV6-5 and TRBJ2-7; 7 nucleotides match TRBD1. The length of the CDR3 is 16 residues. CDR1 is MNHEY and CDR2 is SVGAGI in the germline V gene. Trimming cost V 4 bases and J 2 bases; bases outside gene matches: 11. In DNA form, the CDR3 reads TGTGCCAGCAGTTCCCAGGACAGGCCGTTGACCTACGAGCAGTACTTC. It codes for CASSSQDRPLTYEQYF.

The chain joins TRBV2 to TRBJ1-1, with 11 bases matching TRBD1. CDR1 is SNHLY and CDR2 is FYNNEI in the germline V gene. Germline trimming cut 5 bases from V and 3 bases from J; bases unmatched to any gene: 11. The CDR3 loop spans 17 amino acids. CDR3 nucleotide sequence: TGTGCCAGCAGTTGGAGGACAGGGGGCCCGGGAGACACTGAAGCTTTCTTT. Protein sequence: CASSWRTGGPGDTEAFF.

V usage is TRBV28 and J usage is TRBJ1-5; 9 bases match TRBD1. The CDR3 is 14 amino acids. With V trimmed by 4 bases and J by 4 bases, 2 bases remained unmatched. Germline CDR1 reads MDHEN; CDR2 reads SYDVKM. The CDR3 protein is CASSSGTGNQPQHF. The CDR3 DNA sequence: TGTGCCAGCAGTTCCGGGACAGGGAATCAGCCCCAGCATTTT. The variable domain in full, completed from reference TRBV28 and TRBJ1-5, reads DVKVTQSSRYLVKRTGEKVFLECVQDMDHENMFWYRQDPGLGLRLIYFSYDVKMKEKGDIPEGYSVSREKKERFSLILESASTNQTSMYLCASSSGTGNQPQHFGDGTRLSIL.

To note about this clone: Other nucleotide sequences in the sample specify the same CDR3. The chain links TRBV14 to TRBJ2-1, with 8 nucleotides matching TRBD2. Per the germline V gene, CDR1 is SGHDN and CDR2 is FVKESK. The CDR3 runs to 16 residues. J lost 3 bases, V lost 3 bases, and 7 bases had no gene match. DNA for the CDR3: TGTGCCAGCAGCCAGGGTTCGGGGGGGGGCTACAATGAGCAGTTCTTC. It codes for CASSQGSGGGYNEQFF.